This T cell receptor beta chain emerged from a study of blood T cell repertoires in COVID-19. As for the study in general: Spain, Italy and the United States supplied samples that represented acute and convalescent COVID-19. Sources were T cells, B-cell-depleted T cells, or PBMCs; the material itself was cDNA or gDNA.

Patients from Seattle were sampled longitudinally, starting during active infection. V was clipped by 1 base and J by 4 bases; unmatched bases: 10. Looked up from germline, CDR1 is SGDLS and CDR2 is YYNGEE. The CDR3 consists of 17 residues. Per the study methods: Reference gene primer amplification gave nucleated cell count estimates. Here immunoSEQ multiplex PCR was the method, and the copy in TCRdb shows in-frame clones only, minus some. V and J calls and clone size are as listed in that table; D and trimming were resolved from the DNA. The data show under 250,000 clones, 80% to 85% seen once. J is TRBJ2-2 and V is TRBV9; 7 bases match TRBD1. This receptor was obtained from a woman in her seventies with COVID-19, enrolled during active disease. Source material: peripheral blood. CDR3 in DNA: TGTGCCAGCAGCGTAACAAGGACAGGACTGAGCACCGGGGAGCTGTTTTTT. Protein sequence: CASSVTRTGLSTGELFF.